One and the same sample provided the 4 T cell receptor beta chains below, sequenced in a study of T cell responses to AZD1222 COVID-19 vaccine. Here immunoSEQ multiplex PCR was the method, and the copy in TCRdb shows in-frame clones only, minus some. There are some 150,000 clones in the sample; about 90% occur only once, and less than 5.5% lies in the top ten. Source: peripheral blood, taken on day 0 of AZD1222 vaccination. The receptors derive from an adult in good health.

The rearrangement uses TRBV25-1 and TRBJ1-2, with unresolved D. This CDR3 region has 13 residues. In germline, CDR1 is MGHDK, CDR2 SYGVNS. V was cut by 3 bases and J by 4 bases, with 9 bases left in between. In DNA, the CDR3 is TGTGCCAGCAGTGACAGACTAGCCTATGGCTACACCTTC. Translated, it gives CASSDRLAYGYTF.

V is TRBV21-1 and J is TRBJ1-6. TRBV21-1 is a pseudogene segment. CDR3 length: 16 amino acids. CDR3 loop: CASSTKPRRFNSPLHF. CDR3 nucleotides: TGTGCCAGCAGCACCAAGCCCCGTCGGTTTAATTCACCCCTCCACTTT.

V and J are TRBV4-1 and TRBJ2-3, with TRBD1 as a possible D gene (5 bases). The CDR3 runs to 16 residues. Germline CDR1 reads MGHRA; CDR2 reads YSYEKL. Trimming shortened V by 1 base and J by 1 base, and 12 bases separated the two germline ends. Here the CDR3 reads CASSQGRGMGTDTQYF. DNA of the CDR3: TGCGCCAGCAGCCAAGGAAGGGGTATGGGCACAGATACGCAGTATTTT.

The J gene is TRBJ2-7, the V gene TRBV20-1; tentatively, D is TRBD1 (6 bases). CDR3 length: 11 amino acids. Germline CDR1 is DFQATT and CDR2 is SNEGSKA (reference sequence). Trimming cost V 6 bases and J 12 bases, with 18 bases left between them. The CDR3 loop is CSAIRGPGPYF. The CDR3 DNA reads TGCAGTGCGATCAGGGGTCCGGGGCCGTACTTC.